The sample holds a few counts of the clone carrying this T cell receptor (beta chain). Its antigen is still unknown. Sample-barcoded 5' priming and a J-beta primer mix drove a second PCR of roughly 7 to 11 cycles. The yield of each sample was at least 2.5 million CDR3-containing paired-end reads. One entry per CDR3 protein, called by TCRdb with MiXCR from the 5' RACE reads. Here the sample spans more than 800,000 distinct CDR3 sequences, more than 25% being singletons. The sample belongs to a study of blood T cells in healthy people across ages. The sample providers were healthy Caucasian people from Russia, aged roughly 6 to 95. Study-wide points: In long-lived donors, naive CD4+ cell counts and diversity exceeded those of aged donors. A roughly linear fall in TCR beta diversity per million T cells was seen with increasing age.

From germline, CDR1 is SEHNR and CDR2 FQNEAQ (reference sequence). The CDR3 consists of 15 residues. Trimming removed 4 bases at V and 5 bases at J, with 14 bases between. The TCR comes from a woman older than 75 in good health. Material for sequencing was blood. The rearrangement uses TRBV7-9 and TRBJ1-4; D ambiguous. CDR3 in amino acids: CASSSLLDGNEKLFF. The CDR3 region has the DNA TGTGCCAGCAGCTCCCTCTTGGACGGGAATGAAAAACTGTTTTTT.